This T cell receptor beta chain is drawn from a study of cytomegalovirus exposure and HLA in healthy donors. This PCR relied on a set of 60 Vbeta primers and 13 Jbeta primers. TCRdb's table, derived via immunoSEQ multiplex PCR, lists solely in-frame clones and lacks some. The data include about 130,000 clones; the top ten clones carry 2.2%. On this clone itself: The antigen is not known.

CDR1 is MDHEN and CDR2 is SYDVKM in the germline V gene. This CDR3 has 14 amino acids. The V gene lost 3 bases and the J gene lost 5 bases, with 13 bases spanning the gap. Study results and caveats: Sequencing depth roughly uniform across donors was assumed in presence/absence analyses.

Input material: PBMCs. The source of this sequence is a man between 40 and 49 years old in good health and CMV-seronegative. This sequence joins TRBV28 and TRBJ1-1, with a possible D match to TRBD1 (6 bases). Here the CDR3 DNA reads TGTGCCAGCAGTTTTTCAGGGGCGAGAACTGAAGCTTTCTTT. Its protein is CASSFSGARTEAFF.